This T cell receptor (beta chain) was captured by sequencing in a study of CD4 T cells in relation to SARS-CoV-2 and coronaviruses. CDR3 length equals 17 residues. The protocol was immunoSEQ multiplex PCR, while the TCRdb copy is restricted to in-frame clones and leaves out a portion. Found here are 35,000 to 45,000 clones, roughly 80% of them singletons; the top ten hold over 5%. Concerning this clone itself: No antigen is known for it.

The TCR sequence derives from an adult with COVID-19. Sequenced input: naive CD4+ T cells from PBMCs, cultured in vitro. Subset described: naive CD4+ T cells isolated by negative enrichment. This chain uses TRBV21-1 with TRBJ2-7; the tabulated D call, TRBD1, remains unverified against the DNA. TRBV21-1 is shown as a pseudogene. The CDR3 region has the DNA TGTGCCAGCAGCAAAGACCGGGGCAGGGGAAGGGCCTACGAGCAGTACTTC. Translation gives CASSKDRGRGRAYEQYF.